The TCR beta chain under discussion was sequenced for a study of blood T cell repertoires in COVID-19. Study summary: Sites across the United States, Italy and Spain contributed samples from acute and convalescent COVID-19.

Trimming took off 6 bases at V and 1 base at J, with 12 bases between the two ends. This CDR3 contains 14 residues. Looked up from germline, CDR1 is KGHSH and CDR2 is LQKENI. As originally analysed: Quantification of nucleated cells was approximated via reference gene primer amplification. Measured with immunoSEQ multiplex PCR; TCRdb has only the in-frame clones, and not every one. For V, J and clone size, that table is used; D and trimming come from the DNA. Of about 210,000 clones listed, 83% were seen once; the top ten hold less than 3.5%. The receptor's source is a man between 50 and 59 years old with active or convalescent COVID-19. The source material was peripheral blood. The chain uses TRBV18 and TRBJ1-1, with D unclear. The CDR3 DNA reads as TGTGCCAGCTCCCCCGGGGTGGAGAACACTGAAGCTTTCTTT. It encodes CASSPGVENTEAFF. The full variable domain, in which reference TRBV18 and TRBJ1-1 provide the parts outside the CDR3, is NAGVMQNPRHLVRRRGQEARLRCSPMKGHSHVYWYRQLPEEGLKFMVYLQKENIIDESGMPKERFSAEFPKEGPSILRIQQVVRGDSAAYFCASSPGVENTEAFFGQGTRLTVV.